One sample yielded the 3 T cell receptor beta chains listed below, sequenced in a study of blood T cell repertoires in COVID-19. Using immunoSEQ multiplex PCR, the repertoire was profiled, and TCRdb retains in-frame clones only, with some absent. The sample carries about 220,000 clones, around 88% recorded once. Sequencing was performed on PBMCs or T cells enriched from blood (not recorded which). The receptors stem from a woman between 50 and 59 years old with acute COVID-19.

The V and J genes are TRBV5-4 and TRBJ2-1; 7 nucleotides align to TRBD2. This CDR3 is 15 amino acids long. The ends lost 3 bases at V and 8 bases at J; junction bases unmatched: 11. The germline CDR1 and CDR2 sequences are SGHNT and YYREEE (reference sequence). CDR3 sequence: CASSSRTRGRHEQFF. The CDR3 DNA reads as TGTGCCAGCAGCTCGAGGACTAGGGGTCGGCATGAGCAGTTCTTC.

This clone showed up just once. The CDR3 nucleotides are TGTGCCAGCAGCCGAAACACAAACTCTGGAAACACCATATATTTT. This encodes CASSRNTNSGNTIYF. The chain employs TRBV6-5 and TRBJ1-3; D gene uncertain. V gave up 6 bases and J gave up 0 bases, with 12 bases separating them. CDR1 is MNHEY and CDR2 is SVGAGI in the germline V gene. The CDR3 has 15 amino acids.

The chain recombines TRBV6-2 or TRBV6-3 with TRBJ2-7; 10 nucleotides agree with TRBD2. Germline-derived CDR1 and CDR2 are MNHEY and SVGEGT. Trimming removed 6 bases from V and 2 bases from J; junction bases left unmatched: 4. The CDR3 loop spans 14 amino acids. In nucleotides, the CDR3 is TGTGCCAGCAGACCTACTAGCGGGGCCTACGAGCAGTACTTC. Residues: CASRPTSGAYEQYF.